One T cell receptor (beta chain) is described in this entry. What it binds is not known. These data originate in a study of cytomegalovirus exposure and HLA in healthy donors. Study conclusions and caveats: According to a later analysis, most TCR beta chains associated with CMV appeared HLA-restricted.

CDR3 size: 12 residues. V was pared by 4 bases and J by 2 bases, with 8 bases between. Looked up from germline, CDR1 is SQVTM and CDR2 is ANQGSEA. Each donor was nominally healthy when sampled (though unrecorded immune exposures were likely). The PCR made use of 60 Vbeta and 13 Jbeta primers. Clones were sequenced by immunoSEQ multiplex PCR, and TCRdb holds only the in-frame ones, with some missing. The sample contains around 130,000 clones, around 83% of which appear only once. The chain employs TRBV29-1 and TRBJ2-5, with TRBD2 as a possible D gene (6 bases). The sequence was obtained from a woman in her twenties or thirties in good health and CMV-seropositive. The sequencing input was PBMCs. CDR3 in DNA: TGCAGCGTTGCGAGCGGGCAAGAGACCCAGTACTTC. This sequence encodes CSVASGQETQYF. The whole variable domain, remainder taken from reference TRBV29-1 and TRBJ2-5, is SAVISQKPSRDICQRGTSLTIQCQVDSQVTMMFWYRQQPGQSLTLIATANQGSEATYESGFVIDKFPISRPNLTFSTLTVSNMSPEDSSIYLCSVASGQETQYFGPGTRLLVL.